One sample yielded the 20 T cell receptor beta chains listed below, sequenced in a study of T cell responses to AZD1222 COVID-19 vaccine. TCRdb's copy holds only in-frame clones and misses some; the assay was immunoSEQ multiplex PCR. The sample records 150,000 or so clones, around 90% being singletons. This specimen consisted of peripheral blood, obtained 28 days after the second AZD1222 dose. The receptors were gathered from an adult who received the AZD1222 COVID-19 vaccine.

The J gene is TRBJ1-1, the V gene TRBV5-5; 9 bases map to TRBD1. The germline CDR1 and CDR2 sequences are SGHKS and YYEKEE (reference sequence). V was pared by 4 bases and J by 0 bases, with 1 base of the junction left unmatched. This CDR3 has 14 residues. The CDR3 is CASSRTGVNTEAFF. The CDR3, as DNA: TGTGCCAGCAGCCGGACAGGGGTGAACACTGAAGCTTTCTTT. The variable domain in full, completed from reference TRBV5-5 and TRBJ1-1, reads DAGVTQSPTHLIKTRGQQVTLRCSPISGHKSVSWYQQVLGQGPQFIFQYYEKEERGRGNFPDRFSARQFPNYSSELNVNALLLGDSALYLCASSRTGVNTEAFFGQGTRLTVV.

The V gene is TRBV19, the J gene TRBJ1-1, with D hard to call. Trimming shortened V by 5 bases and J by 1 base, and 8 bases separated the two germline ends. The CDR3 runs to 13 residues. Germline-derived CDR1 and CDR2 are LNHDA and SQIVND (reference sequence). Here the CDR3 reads CASSFEPNTEAFF. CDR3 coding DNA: TGTGCCAGTAGTTTCGAGCCGAACACTGAAGCTTTCTTT.

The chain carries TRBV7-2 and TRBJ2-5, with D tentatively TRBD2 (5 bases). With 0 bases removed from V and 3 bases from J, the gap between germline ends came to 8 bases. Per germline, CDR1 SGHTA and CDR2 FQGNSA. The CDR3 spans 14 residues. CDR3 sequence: CASSLAGNEETQYF. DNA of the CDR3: TGTGCCAGCAGCTTAGCCGGGAACGAAGAGACCCAGTACTTC.

The CDR3 nucleotides are TGTGCCAGCAGGTCGACAGGGTACTATGGCTACACCTTC. Amino acids: CASRSTGYYGYTF. This rearrangement joins TRBV7-2 to TRBJ1-2; 7 bases align to TRBD1. The V gene end was trimmed by 6 bases and the J gene end by 3 bases; junction bases not matched to a gene: 4. Per the germline V gene, CDR1 is SGHTA and CDR2 is FQGNSA. The CDR3 covers 13 residues.

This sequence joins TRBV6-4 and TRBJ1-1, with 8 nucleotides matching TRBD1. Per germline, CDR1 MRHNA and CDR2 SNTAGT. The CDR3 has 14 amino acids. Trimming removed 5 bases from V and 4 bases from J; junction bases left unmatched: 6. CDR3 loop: CASSQQDRGTEAFF. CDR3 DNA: TGTGCCAGCAGTCAACAAGACAGGGGCACTGAAGCTTTCTTT.

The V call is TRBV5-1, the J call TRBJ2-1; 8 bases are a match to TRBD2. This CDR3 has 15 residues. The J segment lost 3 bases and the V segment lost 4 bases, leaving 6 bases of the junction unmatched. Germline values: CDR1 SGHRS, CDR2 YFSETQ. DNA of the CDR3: TGCGCCAGCAGCACACGGGGGGGCCTCTACAATGAGCAGTTCTTC. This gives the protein CASSTRGGLYNEQFF.

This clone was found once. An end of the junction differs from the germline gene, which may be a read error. The DNA for the CDR3 is TGTGCCAGCAGTCAAGGACGCTCTGGGGCCAACGTCCTGACTTTC. It translates to CASSQGRSGANVLTF. The chain recombines TRBV14 with TRBJ2-6; no firm D call. The length of the CDR3 is 15 residues. Germline assignment: CDR1 SGHDN and CDR2 FVKESK.

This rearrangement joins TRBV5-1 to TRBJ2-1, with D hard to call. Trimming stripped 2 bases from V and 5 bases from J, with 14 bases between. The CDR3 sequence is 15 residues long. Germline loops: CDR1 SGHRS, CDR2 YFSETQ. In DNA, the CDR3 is TGCGCCAGCAGCTTCCCCCCGGCCCACAACAATGAGCAGTTCTTC. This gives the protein CASSFPPAHNNEQFF. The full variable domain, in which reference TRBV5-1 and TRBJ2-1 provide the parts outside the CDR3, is KAGVTQTPRYLIKTRGQQVTLSCSPISGHRSVSWYQQTPGQGLQFLFEYFSETQRNKGNFPGRFSGRQFSNSRSEMNVSTLELGDSALYLCASSFPPAHNNEQFFGPGTRLTVL.

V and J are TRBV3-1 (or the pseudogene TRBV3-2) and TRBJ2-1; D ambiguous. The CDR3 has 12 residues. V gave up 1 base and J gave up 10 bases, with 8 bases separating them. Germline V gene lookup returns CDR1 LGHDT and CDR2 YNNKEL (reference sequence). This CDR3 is CASSQAGKEQFF. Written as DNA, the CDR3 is TGTGCCAGCAGCCAAGCCGGTAAGGAGCAGTTCTTC.

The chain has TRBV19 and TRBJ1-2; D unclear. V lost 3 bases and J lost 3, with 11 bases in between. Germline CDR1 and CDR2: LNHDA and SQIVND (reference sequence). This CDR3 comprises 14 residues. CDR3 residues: CASSIETAHYGYTF. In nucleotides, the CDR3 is TGTGCCAGTAGTATCGAAACGGCCCACTATGGCTACACCTTC.

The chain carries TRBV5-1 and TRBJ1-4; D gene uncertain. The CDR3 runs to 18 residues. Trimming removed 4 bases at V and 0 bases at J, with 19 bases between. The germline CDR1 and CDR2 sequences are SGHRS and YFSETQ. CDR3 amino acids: CASSPILGGSTTNEKLFF. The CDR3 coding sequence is TGCGCCAGCAGCCCCATTCTTGGTGGCAGCACAACTAATGAAAAACTGTTTTTT.

CDR3 in DNA: TGTGCCAGCAGTTACAAGGGCGGCGTTACTGAAGCTTTCTTT. It translates to CASSYKGGVTEAFF. The rearrangement joins TRBV6-5 to TRBJ1-1; D not certain. V was pared by 2 bases and J by 5 bases, with 12 bases between. Germline V gene lookup returns CDR1 MNHEY and CDR2 SVGAGI. The CDR3 sequence is 14 residues long.

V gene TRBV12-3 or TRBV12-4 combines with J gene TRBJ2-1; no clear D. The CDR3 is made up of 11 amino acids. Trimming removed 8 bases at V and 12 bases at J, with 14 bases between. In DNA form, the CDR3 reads TGTGCCAGCGCCCTTCAGACGCGGCAGTTCTTC. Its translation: CASALQTRQFF.

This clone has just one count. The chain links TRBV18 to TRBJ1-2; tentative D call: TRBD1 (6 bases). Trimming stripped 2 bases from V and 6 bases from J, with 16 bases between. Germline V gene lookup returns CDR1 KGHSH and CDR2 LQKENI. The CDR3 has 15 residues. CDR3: CASSPILDSIHGYTF. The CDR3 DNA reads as TGTGCCAGCTCACCAATCCTGGACAGCATACATGGCTACACCTTC.

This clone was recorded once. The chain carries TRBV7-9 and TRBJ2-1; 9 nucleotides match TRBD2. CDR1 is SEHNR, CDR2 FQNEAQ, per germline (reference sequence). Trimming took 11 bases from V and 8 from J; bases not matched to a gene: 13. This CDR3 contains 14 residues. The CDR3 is CAGGQAGGWDEQFF. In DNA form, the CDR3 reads TGTGCCGGAGGGCAAGCGGGAGGTTGGGATGAGCAGTTCTTC.

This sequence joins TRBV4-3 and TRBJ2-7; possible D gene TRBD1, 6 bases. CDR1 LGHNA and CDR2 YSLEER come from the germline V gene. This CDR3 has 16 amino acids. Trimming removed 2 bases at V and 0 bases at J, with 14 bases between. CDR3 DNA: TGCGCCAGCAGCCAACTAACAGGGAAGAGCTCCTACGAGCAGTACTTC. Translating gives CASSQLTGKSSYEQYF.

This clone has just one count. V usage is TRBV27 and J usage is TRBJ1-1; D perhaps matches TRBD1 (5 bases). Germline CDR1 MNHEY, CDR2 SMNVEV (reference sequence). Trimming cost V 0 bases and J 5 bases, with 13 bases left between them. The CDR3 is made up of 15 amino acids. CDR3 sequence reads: CASSLSGRGRTEAFF. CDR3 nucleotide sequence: TGTGCCAGCAGTTTATCGGGGAGGGGACGGACTGAAGCTTTCTTT.

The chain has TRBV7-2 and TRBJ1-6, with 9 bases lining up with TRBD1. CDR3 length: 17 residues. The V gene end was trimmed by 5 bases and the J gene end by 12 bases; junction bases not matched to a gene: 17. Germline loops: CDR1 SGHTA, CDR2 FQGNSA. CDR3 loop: CASSDRGTGITGGPLHF. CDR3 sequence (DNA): TGTGCCAGCAGCGACCGGGGGACAGGGATCACAGGCGGACCCCTCCACTTT.

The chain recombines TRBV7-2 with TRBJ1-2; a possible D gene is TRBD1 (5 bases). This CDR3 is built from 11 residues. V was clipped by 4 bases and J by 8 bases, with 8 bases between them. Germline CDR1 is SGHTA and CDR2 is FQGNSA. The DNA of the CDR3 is TGTGCCAGCAGCTCCGAGGGGGGCTACACCTTC. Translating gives CASSSEGGYTF. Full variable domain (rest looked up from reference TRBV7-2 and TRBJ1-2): GAGVSQSPSNKVTEKGKDVELRCDPISGHTALYWYRQSLGQGLEFLIYFQGNSAPDKSGLPSDRFSAERTGGSVSTLTIQRTQQEDSAVYLCASSSEGGYTFGSGTRLTVV.

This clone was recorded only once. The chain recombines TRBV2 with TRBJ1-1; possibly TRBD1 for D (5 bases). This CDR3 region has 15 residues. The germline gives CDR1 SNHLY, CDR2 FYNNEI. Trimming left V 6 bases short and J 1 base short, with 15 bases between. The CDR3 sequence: CASRGGAQWNTEAFF. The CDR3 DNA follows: TGTGCCAGCAGGGGAGGGGCTCAATGGAACACTGAAGCTTTCTTT.